This record covers a single T cell receptor (beta chain). This clonotype was observed a single time. Its antigen remains unidentified. The sample holds no much larger clone one base away, and base qualities are not on file. Evidence from one read is weak. The data stem from a study of blood T cells in healthy people across ages (dated by TCRdb to 2014 to 2015). The study in broad terms: In model experiments, template switching captured about one uniquely barcoded TCR beta cDNA molecule for every two T cells. To track age-related changes in TCR beta repertoire diversity, the study relied on deep sequencing normalized with unique cDNA molecular identifiers. Donors were grouped into four age groups: young (average approximately 15 years), middle-aged (39), aged (62) and long-lived (approximately 82). Donors of different ages were randomly distributed across sequencing lanes to avoid experimental bias. Using the same blood draw, the study looked at two additional independent replicas of 1 million unique cDNA reads for two donors, one aged 18 to 30 and the other aged 80 or older.

Reading the germline V gene (reference sequence) gives CDR1 MNHEY and CDR2 SMNVEV. Counted from cysteine to phenylalanine, this CDR3 has 15 amino acids. Only the CDR3 DNA stays, 45 bases, in frame from base 1. V is reduced by 6 bases and J by 0 bases, leaving a spacing of 14 bases between them. Systemically healthy Caucasian individuals from Russia, 39 in total and aged roughly 6 to 100 years, were included as donors. Each donor gave about 11 milliliters of peripheral blood, drawn into EDTA-treated Vacutainer tubes. Ficoll-Paque density-gradient centrifugation was used to isolate PBMCs, with at least 6 million obtained per sample. Trizol reagent was used to extract total RNA from PBMCs, with at least 5 micrograms per sample. For every donor, an aliquot of PBMCs went through flow cytometry to measure the percentages of naive CD45RAhigh/CD27high T cells. Summary of the overall study and its limitations: Observed TCR beta diversity per million T cells fell roughly linearly with age, and a significant reduction was already apparent by age around 39. Observed TCR beta diversity correlated strongly with the percentage of naive T cells measured by flow cytometry. The long-lived group showed more naive CD4+ T cells, fewer expanded clones and increased TCR diversity than the aged group, suggesting age selection. Conclusive comparison of naive and antigen-experienced compartments was prevented by the profiling of bulk unsorted PBMCs. Estimates of total diversity from one million sequenced T cells were regarded as lower bounds and underestimates. The CMV infection status of donors was not known, potentially confounding age-related changes in expanded clonotypes.

The protocol used for the library was 5' RACE. The sequencer listed for this sample is Illumina HiSeq 2500. A second PCR of about 7 to 12 cycles was performed with a sample-barcoded 5' primer and a J-beta primer mix. A unique molecular identifier was introduced onto each TCR beta cDNA molecule by a template-switch 5' adaptor carrying 12 random nucleotides. At least 2.5 million CDR3-containing paired-end reads were obtained from each sample. The Mint cDNA synthesis kit, primed by a TRBC-specific oligonucleotide, was used to synthesize first-strand cDNA from all RNA. After uracil-DNA glycosylase treatment, a first 18-cycle PCR used universal primers M1SS and BC2_uni_R on all cDNA. From the authors' description of their analysis: Each sample was normalized by randomly selecting 1 million high-quality reads, each carrying a distinct molecular identifier. Instead of being binned into consensus sequences, reads that shared molecular identifiers were thrown out. CDR3 identification, clonotype clustering and error correction used MiTCR with a Q25 quality threshold and the strictest error-elimination algorithm. A nonparametric unseen species model using Euler transformation provided a lower-bound estimate of total TCR beta diversity. TCRdb trimmed the raw reads at Q25, called clones with MiXCR and kept productive beta chains. One record per CDR3 amino acid sequence lists the most common genes and DNA. The V and J calls come from TCRdb's annotation, not from the publication. For this sample the table gives roughly 720,000 distinct CDR3 sequences, of which roughly 50% were detected only once. The top ten clonotypes cover approximately 40% of the sample.

The sequencing sample was made of blood. The sequence joins TRBV27 to TRBJ1-2; the best D guess is TRBD1, with 6 bases matching. The clonotype was recovered from a man of 80 years or more in good health. Here the CDR3 is given as CASSQDRLANYGYTF. The bases read TGTGCCAGCAGCCAAGACAGGTTAGCTAACTATGGCTACACCTTC.